This T cell receptor (beta chain) was captured in a study of blood T cell repertoires in COVID-19. In the study overall: The United States, Italy and Spain supplied acute and convalescent COVID-19 samples. T cells, B-cell-depleted T cells, or PBMCs provided the cDNA or gDNA that served as material.

V was pared by 2 bases and J by 3 bases, with 8 bases between. The CDR3 sequence is 14 residues long. Germline values: CDR1 SGHAT, CDR2 FQNNGV. This clone was picked up a small number of times. Per the study methods: Estimation of nucleated cell counts relied on the amplification of reference gene primers. Produced via immunoSEQ multiplex PCR; TCRdb's table is partial and in-frame only. V and J calls and clone size are copied from that table; D and trimming were computed from the DNA. The sample includes approximately 90,000 clones, roughly 88% of them seen just once. Sequences were obtained from peripheral blood. The chain couples TRBV11-2 to TRBJ2-1; D unclear. The receptor comes from a man aged 60-69 years with acute or convalescent COVID-19. The CDR3 DNA reads TGTGCCAGCAGCTTACCTGTCCGCTACAATGAGCAGTTCTTC. Protein product: CASSLPVRYNEQFF.